A single sample is the source of the 22 T cell receptor beta chains below, sequenced in a study of molecular identifiers for immune sequencing clone quantification. In TCRdb, the PCR reads were re-called with MiXCR into one record per CDR3 protein. Of 37,000 or so distinct CDR3 sequences in the sample, roughly 18% were seen once. Source material: naive CD8+ T cells from blood, with Jurkat cell RNA spiked in. Regarding subset: FACS-sorted CD8+CD4-CCR7+CD45RA+ naive T cells. These TCRs come from a human donor in good health. Some libraries in this study had Jurkat cell RNA spiked in.

This clonotype was seen more than once but under ten times. The chain couples TRBV27 to TRBJ2-7; D perhaps matches TRBD1 (6 bases). From germline, CDR1 is MNHEY and CDR2 SMNVEV (reference sequence). The CDR3 has 13 amino acids. Trimming left V 4 bases short and J 4 bases short, with 11 bases between. CDR3 protein: CASSSGGQYEQYF. As DNA, the CDR3 is TGTGCCAGCAGTTCGGGCGGACAGTACGAGCAGTACTTC.

In this sample, this clonotype turned up many times. The J gene is TRBJ1-6, the V gene TRBV5-6; D is perhaps TRBD1 (5 bases). Germline assignment: CDR1 SGHDT and CDR2 YYEEEE. The CDR3 loop spans 16 amino acids. V lost 4 bases and J 9 bases, leaving 20 bases between the germline ends. As DNA, the CDR3 is TGTGCCAGCAGCAAGGAGGGGCGCAGGAACTCTTCACCCCTCCACTTT. It yields the protein CASSKEGRRNSSPLHF.

This chain connects TRBV28 to TRBJ2-3, with D possibly matching TRBD1 (5 bases). Germline CDR1 MDHEN, CDR2 SYDVKM. The CDR3 is made up of 12 amino acids. V lost 6 bases to trimming and J lost 7 bases, with 11 bases between them. The CDR3 here is CASSRDRNTQYF. In nucleotides, the CDR3 is TGTGCCAGCAGCAGGGATAGGAATACGCAGTATTTT.

This clonotype appeared a single time. A much larger clone lies a single base off, so this may be a read error. The chain joins TRBV13 to TRBJ1-1, with a tentative D call TRBD1 (5 bases). Germline V gene sequence: CDR1 PRHDT, CDR2 FYEKMQ (reference sequence). The CDR3 contains 15 residues. V dropped 5 bases and J dropped 1 base, with 14 bases sitting between them. CDR3 sequence (DNA): TGTGCCAGCAGCCCAGTGGGGGGACCGAACACTGAAGCTTTCTTT. Amino acids: CASSPVGGPNTEAFF.

For this clonotype: This may come from a read error, since a much larger clone is one base off. The chain has TRBV12-3 or TRBV12-4 and TRBJ2-1; 9 bases fit TRBD2. Near its end, the DNA agrees better with TRBJ2-7, so the J call may be wrong. CDR3 length: 17 residues. The CDR3 is CASSLAVAGASYNEQYF. As DNA, the CDR3 is TGTGCCAGCAGTTTAGCGGTAGCGGGAGCTTCTTACAATGAGCAGTACTTC.

At least ten counts were recorded for this clonotype. The chain's CDR3 is CASSLEVSNEQFF. The CDR3 coding sequence is TGTGCCAGCAGCTTAGAGGTCTCAAATGAGCAGTTCTTC. The chain uses TRBV7-6 and TRBJ2-1, with D unclear. Germline V gives CDR1 SGHVS, CDR2 FNYEAQ. The CDR3 runs 13 residues. The V end was cut by 1 base, the J end by 7 bases, with 8 bases between.

The CDR3 DNA reads as TGTGCCAGCAGCTTAGTAAGACGGGAGAACACTGAAGCTTTCTTT. This sequence encodes CASSLVRRENTEAFF. The chain carries TRBV7-2 and TRBJ1-1; D is unclear. The CDR3 contains 15 residues. Trimming stripped 1 base from V and 1 base from J, with 10 bases between. The V gene's germline CDR1 is SGHTA and CDR2 FQGNSA.

There are many counts of this clonotype. The gene calls are TRBV28 and TRBJ2-5; D is unresolved. CDR3 length equals 12 residues. From germline, CDR1 is MDHEN and CDR2 SYDVKM. V was clipped by 3 bases and J by 4 bases, with 6 bases between them. CDR3 residues: CASSFGGETQYF. CDR3 nucleotides: TGTGCCAGCAGTTTTGGTGGAGAGACCCAGTACTTC.

This clonotype showed up many times. J is TRBJ2-3 and V is TRBV5-1, with D uncertain. The CDR3 has 11 residues. Trimming stripped 5 bases from V and 2 bases from J, with 3 bases between. Germline assignment: CDR1 SGHRS and CDR2 YFSETQ. CDR3 amino acids: CASRTTDTQYF. The CDR3 DNA is TGCGCCAGCAGAACCACAGATACGCAGTATTTT.

This clonotype was counted many times. The chain employs TRBV20-1 and TRBJ1-1; D is unclear. CDR1 DFQATT and CDR2 SNEGSKA come from the germline V gene (reference sequence). CDR3 length: 15 residues. V lost 5 bases and J lost 0, with 16 bases in between. CDR3 bases: TGCAGTGCTCTCGGGTGGAACGTCCTGAACACTGAAGCTTTCTTT. It codes for CSALGWNVLNTEAFF.

In its sample, this clonotype was seen many times. The chain recombines TRBV7-2 with TRBJ2-1, with D unclear. The CDR3 totals 12 residues. Trimming left V 3 bases short and J 7 bases short, with 7 bases between. The V gene's germline CDR1 is SGHTA and CDR2 FQGNSA. CDR3 region: CASSFTGNEQFF. The CDR3 DNA reads TGTGCCAGCAGCTTTACCGGGAATGAGCAGTTCTTC.

Regarding this clonotype: A read error may be the cause here, since a much bigger clone is one base away. The chain employs TRBV12-3 or TRBV12-4 and TRBJ1-1, with D uncertain. Between the trimmed V and J ends, which lost 5 bases and 4 bases, there was a span of 11 bases. The CDR3 has 13 residues. The CDR3 is CASSGPGSTEAFF. Here the CDR3 DNA reads TGTGCCAGCAGTGGACCGGGCAGCACTGAAGCTTTCTTT.

This clonotype has ten or more counts. This chain links TRBV6-5 with TRBJ1-5; D might be TRBD1 (6 bases). The germline V and J ends were trimmed by 2 bases and 0 bases, with 11 bases remaining between them. Germline V gene lookup returns CDR1 MNHEY and CDR2 SVGAGI. CDR3 size: 16 residues. The CDR3 DNA reads TGTGCCAGCAGTTACGCCAGGGGCTATAGCAATCAGCCCCAGCATTTT. Translated, it gives CASSYARGYSNQPQHF.

The chain links TRBV4-3 to TRBJ2-1, with 7 positions matching TRBD1. The CDR3 loop spans 15 amino acids. Losses at the gene ends were 2 bases for V and 5 bases for J; bases not matched to a gene: 6. Germline-derived CDR1 and CDR2 are LGHNA and YSLEER. CDR3 bases: TGCGCCAGCAGCCAAACAGACAGGGTCCACAATGAGCAGTTCTTC. This codes for CASSQTDRVHNEQFF.

This sequence joins TRBV5-1 and TRBJ1-2, with a tentative D call TRBD1 (6 bases). The CDR3 totals 13 residues. Trimming shortened V by 6 bases and J by 4 bases, and 13 bases separated the two germline ends. Germline assignment: CDR1 SGHRS and CDR2 YFSETQ. The CDR3 nucleotides read TGCGCCAGCACGTCGACAGGCATCTATGGCTACACCTTC. Residues: CASTSTGIYGYTF.

This clonotype was picked up one time. The rearrangement links TRBV6-1 to TRBJ2-7, with D unresolved. From germline, CDR1 is MNHNS and CDR2 SASEGT. Trimming removed 3 bases from V and 2 bases from J, with 8 bases in between. The CDR3 totals 13 residues. This CDR3 is CASSDDGPYEQYF. In DNA form, the CDR3 reads TGTGCCAGCAGTGATGACGGGCCCTACGAGCAGTACTTC.

This clonotype was seen many times. The gene calls are TRBV15 and TRBJ2-3; D remains ambiguous. Germline CDR1 LNHNV, CDR2 YYDKDF (reference sequence). The CDR3 runs to 17 residues. V gave up 0 bases and J gave up 2 bases, with 15 bases separating them. The CDR3 DNA sequence: TGTGCCACCAGCAGAGATAGGTACGGACCGTACACAGATACGCAGTATTTT. It codes for CATSRDRYGPYTDTQYF.

This clonotype was found many times. CDR3 coding DNA: TGTGCCAGCAGTTTGGGGGGGAGTCCCTTCTACGAGCAGTACTTC. Its protein is CASSLGGSPFYEQYF. This chain links TRBV27 with TRBJ2-7; 7 bases fit TRBD2. This CDR3 is 15 amino acids long. With 3 bases clipped from V and 3 bases from J, the junction kept 8 bases outside the gene matches. Germline loops: CDR1 MNHEY, CDR2 SMNVEV (reference sequence).

This clonotype was seen repeatedly, ten times or more. The rearrangement uses TRBV7-9 and TRBJ1-2; tentatively, D is TRBD1 (6 bases). Trimming removed 5 bases from V and 3 bases from J, with 16 bases in between. The CDR3 has 15 residues. CDR1 is SEHNR, CDR2 FQNEAQ, per germline (reference sequence). The CDR3 nucleotides read TGTGCCAGCAGCCCCCTTTGGGGGCAAGACTATGGCTACACCTTC. Translated: CASSPLWGQDYGYTF.

Ten or more counts support this clonotype. The chain is built from TRBV6-2 or TRBV6-3 and TRBJ1-5, with TRBD1 matching 10 bases. The trim removed 5 bases at V and 0 bases at J, leaving 4 bases unmatched. There are 16 residues in the CDR3. CDR1 and CDR2 from the germline V gene are MNHEY and SVGEGT. The CDR3 is CASSRDRGYSNQPQHF. DNA for the CDR3: TGTGCCAGCAGTCGGGACAGGGGTTATAGCAATCAGCCCCAGCATTTT.

With regard to this clonotype: A much larger clone lies a single base off, so this may be a read error. The chain combines TRBV12-3 or TRBV12-4 with TRBJ1-5; 7 bases match TRBD1. The CDR3 length is 14 residues. The chain's CDR3 is CAGSTYRGEEPQHF. The CDR3 nucleotides read TGTGCCGGCAGTACGTACAGGGGAGAGGAGCCCCAGCATTTT.

This clonotype was seen repeatedly, ten times or more. The chain carries TRBV28 and TRBJ2-5; a possible D gene is TRBD1 (5 bases). This CDR3 contains 15 residues. CDR1 MDHEN and CDR2 SYDVKM come from the germline V gene. Trimming shortened V by 5 bases and J by 2 bases, and 15 bases separated the two germline ends. The CDR3 region has the DNA TGTGCCAGCAGTCGGTACAGGACCCCGCAAGAGACCCAGTACTTC. Encoded protein: CASSRYRTPQETQYF.